This record covers a single TCR beta chain. Its cognate antigen is unknown. The source of the sample is a study of chemoradiotherapy in HPV16-positive cancers. Overall study findings and caveats: The functional HPV-specific definition rests on just a couple of HPV16-positive patients. In HPV16-positive patients, HPV-responsive T-cell expansion tracked better recurrence-free survival. During treatment, candidate HPV-specific clones and E7-related motifs expanded in tumor.

The table came from immunoSEQ multiplex PCR; TCRdb's copy has only in-frame clones and leaves some out. This table holds roughly 11,000 clones, around 80% found once. Trimming removed 4 bases at V and 6 bases at J, with 19 bases between. The CDR3 runs to 15 residues. CDR1 SNHLY and CDR2 FYNNEI come from the germline V gene. Over chemoradiotherapy, repertoires were sampled more than once. The TCR originated in a human donor with HPV-associated anogenital cancer. The sample was collected from a patient who underwent chemoradiotherapy. The chain combines TRBV2 with TRBJ2-7; no definite D call. The CDR3 protein is CASSGVGASSGEQYF. The CDR3 DNA is TGTGCCAGCAGTGGAGTAGGAGCCTCATCCGGCGAGCAGTACTTC.